What follows is one T cell receptor (beta chain) and its context. Its target is unknown. Trimming removed 1 base at V and 9 bases at J, with 13 bases between. Germline-derived CDR1 and CDR2 are SEHNR and FQNEAQ (reference sequence). This CDR3 comprises 14 residues. Each donor was a healthy Caucasian. Template switching (which added a universal primer site) was used, and cDNA carried unique molecular identifiers. TCRdb processed the 5' RACE reads anew with MiXCR; each CDR3 protein has one entry. The sample carries more than 400,000 distinct CDR3 sequences, approximately 16% recorded once. The sample is drawn from a study of identical twins. Overall study results and limits: Compared with models, monozygotic twins showed more out-of-frame TCR alpha sharing. Within beta out-of-frame sequences, the excess sharing observed between twins was weaker.

The same specimen was also included in a second study, on yellow fever vaccine responses in identical twins.

The source of this sequence is a woman under 30 in good health. Material for sequencing was CD4+ T cells sorted from blood. The genes are TRBV7-9 and TRBJ2-1; TRBD2 might be the D (7 bases). The CDR3 sequence is CASSLDREGGEQFF. For the CDR3, the DNA is TGTGCCAGCAGCTTAGACAGGGAGGGGGGTGAGCAGTTCTTC.